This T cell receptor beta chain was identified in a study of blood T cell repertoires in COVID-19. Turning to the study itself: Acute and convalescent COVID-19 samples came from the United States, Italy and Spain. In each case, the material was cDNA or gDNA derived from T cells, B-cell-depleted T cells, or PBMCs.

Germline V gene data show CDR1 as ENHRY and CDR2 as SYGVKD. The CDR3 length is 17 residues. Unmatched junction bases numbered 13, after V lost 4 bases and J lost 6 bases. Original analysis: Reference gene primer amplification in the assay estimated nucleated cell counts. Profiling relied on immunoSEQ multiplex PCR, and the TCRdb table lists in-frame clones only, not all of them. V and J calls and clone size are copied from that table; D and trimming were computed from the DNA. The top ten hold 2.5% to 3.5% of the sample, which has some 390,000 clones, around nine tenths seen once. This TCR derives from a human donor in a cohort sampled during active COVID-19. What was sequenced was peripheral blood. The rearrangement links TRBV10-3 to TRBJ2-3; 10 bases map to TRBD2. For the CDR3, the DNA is TGTGCCATCAGTGGGGAAATTACTAGCGGGGAGGGGGATACGCAGTATTTT. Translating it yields CAISGEITSGEGDTQYF.